The 14 T cell receptor beta chains given below trace back to one sample, sequenced in a study of CD8 T cells in ankylosing spondylitis. TCRdb reanalysed the 5' RACE reads using MiXCR and keeps one entry per CDR3 protein. The sample comprises about 35,000 distinct CDR3 sequences, over 9% of which are singletons, and roughly 15% rests with the top ten. Specimen: blood, either unsorted or a sorted T cell fraction (not recorded which). The receptors come from a male donor with ankylosing spondylitis or in good health (not recorded which).

This clonotype occurred many times. The J gene is TRBJ2-1, the V gene TRBV12-3 or TRBV12-4, with 7 positions matching TRBD2. CDR3 length equals 16 residues. V shed 2 bases and J 0 bases; nucleotides not matched to a gene: 4. Written as DNA, the CDR3 is TGTGCCAGCAGTTTATGGGGGGGTAACTCCTACAATGAGCAGTTCTTC. It is translated as CASSLWGGNSYNEQFF.

Ten or more counts support this clonotype. This rearrangement joins TRBV12-3 or TRBV12-4 to TRBJ1-5; 10 bases agree with TRBD1. This CDR3 is built from 14 residues. J was trimmed by 5 bases and V by 8 bases; bases with no gene match: 6. In DNA form, the CDR3 reads TGTGCCAGCGAGGCCGGGACAGGGGATCAGCCCCAGCATTTT. Its translation is CASEAGTGDQPQHF.

This rearrangement joins TRBV30 to TRBJ1-2; possibly TRBD1 for D (6 bases). The germline V gene encodes CDR1 GTSNPN and CDR2 SVGIG (reference sequence). V lost 0 bases and J 8 bases, leaving 10 bases between the germline ends. CDR3 size: 12 residues. This CDR3 is CAWSVGQTGYTF. CDR3 nucleotide sequence: TGTGCCTGGAGTGTTGGACAGACGGGCTACACCTTC.

This clonotype was seen repeatedly, ten times or more. In DNA, the CDR3 is TGTGCCAGCTCACCAGAAGGACTAGCGGGAGACAATGAGCAGTTCTTC. Protein product: CASSPEGLAGDNEQFF. The chain uses TRBV18 and TRBJ2-1, with TRBD2 matching over 13 bases. J was trimmed by 5 bases and V by 2 bases; bases with no gene match: 3. Per germline, CDR1 KGHSH and CDR2 LQKENI. There are 16 residues in the CDR3.

This clonotype was seen at least ten times. J is TRBJ2-1 and V is TRBV7-2; D is perhaps TRBD2 (6 bases). CDR3 length: 14 amino acids. V shed 3 bases and J shed 3 bases, with 9 bases lying between them. Germline V gene data show CDR1 as SGHTA and CDR2 as FQGNSA. The CDR3 DNA is TGTGCCAGCAGCTTGACGCGGGGCTACAATGAGCAGTTCTTC. Translated: CASSLTRGYNEQFF.

This clonotype was counted many times. The chain carries TRBV5-1 and TRBJ2-3; TRBD1 agrees at 11 bases. Germline loops: CDR1 SGHRS, CDR2 YFSETQ. The CDR3 is 16 residues long. V lost 0 bases and J lost 4; bases outside the gene matches: 4. The DNA for the CDR3 is TGCGCCAGCAGCTTGGGTGGACAGGGGGCCGCAGATACGCAGTATTTT. This sequence encodes CASSLGGQGAADTQYF. Full variable domain (rest looked up from reference TRBV5-1 and TRBJ2-3): KAGVTQTPRYLIKTRGQQVTLSCSPISGHRSVSWYQQTPGQGLQFLFEYFSETQRNKGNFPGRFSGRQFSNSRSEMNVSTLELGDSALYLCASSLGGQGAADTQYFGPGTRLTVL.

This clonotype was recorded at least ten times. V gene TRBV5-1 combines with J gene TRBJ2-2; D may be TRBD2 (6 bases). CDR1 SGHRS and CDR2 YFSETQ come from the germline V gene. The CDR3 loop spans 20 amino acids. The ends were cut back, 0 bases at V and 0 bases at J, with 21 bases in the middle. CDR3 sequence reads: CASSLGRVLGLSSNTGELFF. CDR3 nucleotide sequence: TGCGCCAGCAGCTTGGGGCGGGTATTAGGACTATCGTCGAACACCGGGGAGCTGTTTTTT.

The CDR3 here is CASSLVSTPGYTF. CDR3 in DNA: TGTGCCAGCAGCTTAGTAAGCACCCCAGGCTACACCTTC. V and J are TRBV7-9 and TRBJ1-2; no clear D gene. CDR1 and CDR2 (germline): SEHNR, FQNEAQ (reference sequence). V was shortened by 1 base and J by 8 bases, with 11 bases between the two germline ends. This CDR3 region has 13 residues.

This clonotype was seen many times. The chain is built from TRBV6-1 and TRBJ1-1; D not certain. The CDR3 sequence is 11 residues long. Germline assignment: CDR1 MNHNS and CDR2 SASEGT. V was cut by 4 bases and J by 7 bases, with 7 bases left in between. In nucleotides, the CDR3 is TGTGCCAGCAGTGCCCAGAATGAAGCTTTCTTT. This translates into CASSAQNEAFF.

This clonotype was found many times. CDR3 region: CASSPGLLQSPLHF. The CDR3 DNA is TGCGCCAGCAGCCCGGGACTGCTTCAGTCACCCCTCCACTTT. The J gene is TRBJ1-6, the V gene TRBV5-1; the D gene is possibly TRBD1 (5 bases). The germline V gene encodes CDR1 SGHRS and CDR2 YFSETQ. The CDR3 extends over 14 amino acids. Between the trimmed V and J ends, which lost 4 bases and 10 bases, there was a span of 15 bases.

In this sample, this clonotype turned up a few times. A single base separates this from a much larger clone, so it may be a read error. The chain is built from TRBV5-1 and TRBJ2-7; 12 nucleotides agree with TRBD2. Germline V gene lookup returns CDR1 SGHRS and CDR2 YFSETQ. The CDR3 sequence is 15 residues long. For the CDR3, the DNA is TGCGCCAGCAGCCTAGCGGGAGGGCCTTCCTGCGAGCAGTACTTC. Translated: CASSLAGGPSCEQYF.

The sample holds many counts of this clonotype. The genes are TRBV11-1 and TRBJ2-2, with D possibly being TRBD2 (5 bases). This CDR3 region has 16 residues. Germline CDR1 and CDR2: SGHAT and FQDESV (reference sequence). Trimming left V 5 bases short and J 0 bases short, with 13 bases between. In DNA, the CDR3 is TGTGCCAGCAGCGGACGGCCGCGGGCGAACACCGGGGAGCTGTTTTTT. Encoded protein: CASSGRPRANTGELFF. Using reference TRBV11-1 and TRBJ2-2 for the parts outside the CDR3, the full variable domain is EAEVAQSPRYKITEKSQAVAFWCDPISGHATLYWYRQILGQGPELLVQFQDESVVDDSQLPKDRFSAERLKGVDSTLKIQPAELGDSAMYLCASSGRPRANTGELFFGEGSRLTVL.

The genes are TRBV29-1 and TRBJ2-1; D is undetermined. Germline CDR1 is SQVTM and CDR2 is ANQGSEA. The CDR3 is made up of 10 amino acids. V was shortened by 7 bases and J by 3 bases, with 4 bases between the two germline ends. Here the CDR3 reads CSAYYNEQFF. CDR3 DNA: TGCAGCGCGTACTACAATGAGCAGTTCTTC.

In this sample, this clonotype turned up many times. This chain connects TRBV28 to TRBJ1-5, with unresolved D. The germline CDR1 and CDR2 sequences are MDHEN and SYDVKM. The CDR3 sequence is 14 residues long. Trimming left V 6 bases short and J 2 bases short, with 11 bases between. In nucleotides, the CDR3 is TGTGCCAGCAGCCGGCGACCTCGCAATCAGCCCCAGCATTTT. Residues: CASSRRPRNQPQHF. Based on the CDR3 plus reference TRBV28 and TRBJ1-5, the full variable domain is DVKVTQSSRYLVKRTGEKVFLECVQDMDHENMFWYRQDPGLGLRLIYFSYDVKMKEKGDIPEGYSVSREKKERFSLILESASTNQTSMYLCASSRRPRNQPQHFGDGTRLSIL.